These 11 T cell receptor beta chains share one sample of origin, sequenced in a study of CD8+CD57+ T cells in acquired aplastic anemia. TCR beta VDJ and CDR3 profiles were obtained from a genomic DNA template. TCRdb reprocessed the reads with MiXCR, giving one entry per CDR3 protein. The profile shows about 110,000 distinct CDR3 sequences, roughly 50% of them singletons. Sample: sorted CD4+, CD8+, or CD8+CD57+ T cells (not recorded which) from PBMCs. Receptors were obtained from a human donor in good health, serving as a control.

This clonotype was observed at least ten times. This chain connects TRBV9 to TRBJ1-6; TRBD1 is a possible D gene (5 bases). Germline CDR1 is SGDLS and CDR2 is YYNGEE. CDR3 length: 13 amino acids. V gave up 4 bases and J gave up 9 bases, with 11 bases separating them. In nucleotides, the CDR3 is TGTGCCAGCAGCCCTGCAGGGTCTTCACCCCTCCACTTT. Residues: CASSPAGSSPLHF.

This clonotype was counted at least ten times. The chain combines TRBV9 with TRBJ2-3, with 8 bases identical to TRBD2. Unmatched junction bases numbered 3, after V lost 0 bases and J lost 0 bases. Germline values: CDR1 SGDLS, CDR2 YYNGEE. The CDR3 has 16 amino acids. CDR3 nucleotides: TGTGCCAGCAGCGTAGAGCCTAGCGGGAGCACAGATACGCAGTATTTT. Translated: CASSVEPSGSTDTQYF. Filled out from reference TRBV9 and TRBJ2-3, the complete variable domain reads DSGVTQTPKHLITATGQRVTLRCSPRSGDLSVYWYQQSLDQGLQFLIQYYNGEERAKGNILERFSAQQFPDLHSELNLSSLELGDSALYFCASSVEPSGSTDTQYFGPGTRLTVL.

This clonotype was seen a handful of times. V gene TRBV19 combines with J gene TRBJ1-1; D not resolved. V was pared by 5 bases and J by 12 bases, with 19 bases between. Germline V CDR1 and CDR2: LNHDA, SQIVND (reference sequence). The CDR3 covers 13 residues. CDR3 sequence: CASSPQDGRVTFF. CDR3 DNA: TGTGCCAGTAGTCCTCAGGACGGACGAGTAACTTTCTTT.

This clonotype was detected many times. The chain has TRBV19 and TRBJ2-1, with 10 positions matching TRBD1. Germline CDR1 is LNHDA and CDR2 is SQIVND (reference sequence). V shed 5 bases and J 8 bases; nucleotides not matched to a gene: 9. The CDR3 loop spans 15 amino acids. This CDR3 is CASSQVGQGFHEQFF. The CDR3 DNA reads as TGTGCCAGTAGTCAAGTGGGACAGGGGTTCCATGAGCAGTTCTTC.

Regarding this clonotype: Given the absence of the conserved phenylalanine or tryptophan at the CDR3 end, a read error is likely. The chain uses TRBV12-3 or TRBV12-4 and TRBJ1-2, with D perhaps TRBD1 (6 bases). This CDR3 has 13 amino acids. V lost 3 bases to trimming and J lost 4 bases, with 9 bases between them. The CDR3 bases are TGTGCCAGCAGTTTGGACAGAAGCTATGGCTACACCCTC. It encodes CASSLDRSYGYTL.

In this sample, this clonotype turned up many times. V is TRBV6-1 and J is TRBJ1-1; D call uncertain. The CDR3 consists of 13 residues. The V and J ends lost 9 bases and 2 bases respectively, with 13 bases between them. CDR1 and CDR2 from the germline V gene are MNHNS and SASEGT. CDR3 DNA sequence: TGTGCCAGTCTCTTGGAGGGAAACACTGAAGCTTTCTTT. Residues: CASLLEGNTEAFF.

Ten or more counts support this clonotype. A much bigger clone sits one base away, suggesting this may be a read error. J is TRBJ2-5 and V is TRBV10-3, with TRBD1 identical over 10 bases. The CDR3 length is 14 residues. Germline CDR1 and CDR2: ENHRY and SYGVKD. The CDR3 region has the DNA TGTGCCATATCCGGGACAGGGGAAAAAGAGGCCCAGTACTTC. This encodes CAISGTGEKEAQYF.

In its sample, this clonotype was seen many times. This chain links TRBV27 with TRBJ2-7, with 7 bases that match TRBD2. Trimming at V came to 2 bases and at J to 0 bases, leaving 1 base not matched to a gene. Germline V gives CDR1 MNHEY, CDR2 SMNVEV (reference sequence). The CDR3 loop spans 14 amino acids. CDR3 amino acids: CASSLAGVSYEQYF. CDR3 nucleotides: TGTGCCAGCAGTTTAGCGGGGGTCTCCTACGAGCAGTACTTC.

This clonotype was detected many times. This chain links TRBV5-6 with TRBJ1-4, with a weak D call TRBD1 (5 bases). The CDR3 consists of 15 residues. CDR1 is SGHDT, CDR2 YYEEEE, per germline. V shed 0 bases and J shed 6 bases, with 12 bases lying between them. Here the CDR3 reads CASSLAGRVDEKLFF. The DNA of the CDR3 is TGTGCCAGCAGCTTGGCGGGCAGGGTGGATGAAAAACTGTTTTTT.

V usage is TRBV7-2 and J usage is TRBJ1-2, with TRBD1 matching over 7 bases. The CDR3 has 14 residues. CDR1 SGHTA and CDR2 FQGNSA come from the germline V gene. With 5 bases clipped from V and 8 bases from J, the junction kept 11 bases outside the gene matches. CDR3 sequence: CASSVGTAQNGYTF. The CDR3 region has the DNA TGTGCCAGCAGCGTCGGGACAGCCCAGAACGGCTACACCTTC.

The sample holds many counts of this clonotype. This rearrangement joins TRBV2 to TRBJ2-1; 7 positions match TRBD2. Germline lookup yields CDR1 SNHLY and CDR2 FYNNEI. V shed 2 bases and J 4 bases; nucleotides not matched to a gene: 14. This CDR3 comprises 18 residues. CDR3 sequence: CASSEQEEAGQNYNEQFF. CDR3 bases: TGTGCCAGCAGTGAACAAGAGGAAGCGGGGCAAAATTACAATGAGCAGTTCTTC.